This passage covers 30 T cell receptor beta chains from one sample sequenced in a study of blood T cell repertoires in COVID-19. The protocol was immunoSEQ multiplex PCR, while the TCRdb copy is restricted to in-frame clones and leaves out a portion. The sample carries around 250,000 clones, 85% to 90% recorded once. The sequenced sample was peripheral blood. The receptors were sampled from a woman aged 70-85 years with active or convalescent COVID-19.

This rearrangement joins TRBV6-5 to TRBJ2-3, with D hard to call. Trimming left V 6 bases short and J 0 bases short, with 13 bases between. The germline CDR1 and CDR2 sequences are MNHEY and SVGAGI. The CDR3 length is 15 residues. The CDR3 bases are TGTGCCAGCAGCCTATCTCGCAAGAGCACAGATACGCAGTATTTT. Translated, it gives CASSLSRKSTDTQYF.

The chain joins TRBV23-1 to TRBJ1-1, with 7 nucleotides matching TRBD1. TRBV23-1 qualifies as an ORF whose function is uncertain. With 0 bases clipped from V and 7 bases from J, the junction kept 2 bases outside the gene matches. The length of the CDR3 is 13 residues. CDR3 residues: CASSQSQGNEAFF. DNA of the CDR3: TGCGCCAGCAGTCAATCACAGGGGAATGAAGCTTTCTTT.

This rearrangement joins TRBV5-1 to TRBJ1-2, with 8 bases that match TRBD1. Looked up from germline, CDR1 is SGHRS and CDR2 is YFSETQ. This CDR3 has 15 amino acids. J was trimmed by 2 bases and V by 4 bases; bases with no gene match: 7. The CDR3 region is CASSPRPGGNYGYTF. The CDR3 DNA sequence: TGCGCCAGCAGCCCGCGGCCAGGGGGCAACTATGGCTACACCTTC.

This clone was detected once. The rearrangement links TRBV24-1 to TRBJ2-2; D not resolved. Germline V lookup: CDR1 KGHDR, CDR2 SFDVKD. The V end lost 2 bases, the J end lost 5 bases, and 14 bases lay between the germline ends. This CDR3 is 16 amino acids long. CDR3 in DNA: TGTGCCACCAGTGATTACGACACCAGCCTGACCGGGGAGCTGTTTTTT. Its translation: CATSDYDTSLTGELFF.

This rearrangement joins TRBV7-3 to TRBJ2-5; maybe TRBD2 (7 bases). The germline V gene has CDR1 SGHTA and CDR2 FQGTGA. The CDR3 contains 15 residues. V was clipped by 5 bases and J by 5 bases, with 18 bases between them. CDR3 sequence (DNA): TGTGCCAGCAGCCCCACCGGGGGGCCGAGGGAGACCCAGTACTTC. Residues: CASSPTGGPRETQYF.

This clone was recorded a few times. The rearrangement links TRBV10-1 to TRBJ2-7; possible D gene TRBD1, 6 bases. The CDR3 runs to 13 residues. The V gene lost 6 bases and the J gene lost 2 bases, with 11 bases spanning the gap. Germline V gene sequence: CDR1 WNHNN, CDR2 SYGVQD (reference sequence). CDR3 amino acids: CASRGDNPYEQYF. The CDR3 coding sequence is TGCGCCAGCAGGGGGGACAATCCCTACGAGCAGTACTTC.

The rearrangement links TRBV9 to TRBJ2-1, with TRBD2 matching 16 bases. V trimming: 0 bases; J trimming: 7 bases; junction bases outside the gene matches: 10. The CDR3 runs to 19 residues. CDR1 and CDR2 from the germline V gene are SGDLS and YYNGEE. DNA for the CDR3: TGTGCCAGCAGCGTAGGAGGGACTAGCGGGGGGGCGGTAGAAAATGAGCAGTTCTTC. It encodes CASSVGGTSGGAVENEQFF.

The chain couples TRBV6-6 to TRBJ1-3; unclear D gene. This CDR3 is built from 13 residues. V gave up 9 bases and J gave up 4 bases, with 13 bases separating them. Germline-derived CDR1 and CDR2 are MNHNY and SVGAGI (reference sequence). CDR3 sequence: CASEGGNGNTIYF. CDR3 in DNA: TGTGCCAGTGAGGGAGGGAACGGAAACACCATATATTTT.

V usage is TRBV7-9 and J usage is TRBJ1-2, with 7 bases fitting TRBD1. The trim removed 3 bases at V and 8 bases at J, leaving 9 bases unmatched. The germline gives CDR1 SEHNR, CDR2 FQNEAQ (reference sequence). This CDR3 is built from 14 residues. The CDR3 region is CASSFPGGGDGYTF. The CDR3 DNA sequence: TGTGCCAGCAGCTTTCCAGGAGGGGGCGACGGCTACACCTTC.

This clone was counted a single time. The chain uses TRBV12-5 and TRBJ1-5; a possible D gene is TRBD1 (5 bases). The V and J ends lost 3 bases and 0 bases respectively, with 9 bases between them. This CDR3 contains 15 residues. In germline, CDR1 is LGHNT, CDR2 FRNRAP. In nucleotides, the CDR3 is TGTGCTAGTGGTTTCGACAGTTATAGCAATCAGCCCCAGCATTTT. Its translation is CASGFDSYSNQPQHF. Variable domain in full (rest from reference TRBV12-5 and TRBJ1-5): DARVTQTPRHKVTEMGQEVTMRCQPILGHNTVFWYRQTMMQGLELLAYFRNRAPLDDSGMPKDRFSAEMPDATLATLKIQPSEPRDSAVYFCASGFDSYSNQPQHFGDGTRLSIL.

The rearrangement uses TRBV29-1 and TRBJ1-4; 8 bases match TRBD1. The CDR3 loop spans 15 amino acids. Germline trimming cut 2 bases from V and 5 bases from J; bases unmatched to any gene: 7. Germline V gene sequence: CDR1 SQVTM, CDR2 ANQGSEA. The CDR3 bases are TGCAGCGTTGAAAACCCCAGGACAGGGAATGAAAAACTGTTTTTT. Protein product: CSVENPRTGNEKLFF. Drawing the rest from reference TRBV29-1 and TRBJ1-4, the complete variable domain is SAVISQKPSRDICQRGTSLTIQCQVDSQVTMMFWYRQQPGQSLTLIATANQGSEATYESGFVIDKFPISRPNLTFSTLTVSNMSPEDSSIYLCSVENPRTGNEKLFFGSGTQLSVL.

The chain couples TRBV5-4 to TRBJ1-1; 8 nucleotides agree with TRBD1. The V segment lost 0 bases and the J segment 3 bases; nucleotides outside the gene matches: 16. CDR3 length: 19 residues. Per the germline V gene, CDR1 is SGHNT and CDR2 is YYREEE (reference sequence). CDR3 sequence: CASSLGPFRTGLQDTEAFF. CDR3 DNA sequence: TGTGCCAGCAGCTTGGGCCCCTTTAGGACAGGGCTTCAGGACACTGAAGCTTTCTTT.

The chain is built from TRBV5-4 and TRBJ2-3, with 9 nucleotides matching TRBD1. Germline V gives CDR1 SGHNT, CDR2 YYREEE (reference sequence). V was clipped by 2 bases and J by 1 base; unmatched bases: 2. This CDR3 contains 15 residues. CDR3 sequence (DNA): TGTGCCAGCAGCTTCCGGACAGGGGGCACAGATACGCAGTATTTT. As protein: CASSFRTGGTDTQYF.

J is TRBJ2-6 and V is TRBV4-3; 7 bases fit TRBD1. The germline gives CDR1 LGHNA, CDR2 YSLEER. This CDR3 comprises 17 residues. Trimming at V came to 0 bases and at J to 4 bases, leaving 6 bases not matched to a gene. CDR3 in amino acids: CASSQDNQGVGANVLTF. CDR3 nucleotides: TGCGCCAGCAGCCAAGACAACCAGGGGGTAGGGGCCAACGTCCTGACTTTC.

The chain employs TRBV7-2 and TRBJ2-4; the D gene is possibly TRBD2 (5 bases). Trimming pared 4 bases from V and 6 bases from J, leaving 13 bases between. CDR3 size: 14 residues. CDR1 and CDR2 (germline): SGHTA, FQGNSA. CDR3 amino acids: CASSSPSGINIQYF. In DNA form, the CDR3 reads TGTGCCAGCAGCTCCCCTTCCGGGATAAACATTCAGTACTTC.

The chain combines TRBV19 with TRBJ1-2; tentative D call: TRBD1 (6 bases). This CDR3 region has 13 residues. The germline CDR1 and CDR2 sequences are LNHDA and SQIVND (reference sequence). Trimming took off 5 bases at V and 7 bases at J, with 14 bases between the two ends. This chain's CDR3 is CASSGDRFGGYTF. The CDR3 nucleotides read TGTGCCAGTAGTGGAGACAGGTTCGGTGGCTACACCTTC.

The chain uses TRBV2 and TRBJ1-1, with D maybe TRBD1 (6 bases). CDR3 length equals 13 residues. The germline CDR1 and CDR2 sequences are SNHLY and FYNNEI. V lost 8 bases and J lost 2, with 12 bases in between. The CDR3: CASQTRGNTEAFF. The CDR3 DNA sequence: TGTGCCAGCCAAACCAGGGGCAACACTGAAGCTTTCTTT. The variable domain in full, with the rest retrieved from reference TRBV2 and TRBJ1-1, is EPEVTQTPSHQVTQMGQEVILRCVPISNHLYFYWYRQILGQKVEFLVSFYNNEISEKSEIFDDQFSVERPDGSNFTLKIRSTKLEDSAMYFCASQTRGNTEAFFGQGTRLTVV.

The chain has TRBV28 and TRBJ1-2; 11 bases are shared with TRBD1. This CDR3 is 14 amino acids long. The germline V gene has CDR1 MDHEN and CDR2 SYDVKM. Germline trimming cut 2 bases from V and 8 bases from J; bases unmatched to any gene: 4. The CDR3 here is CASSLGQGARGYTF. In nucleotides, the CDR3 is TGTGCCAGCAGTTTAGGACAGGGGGCGAGGGGCTACACCTTC.

The chain combines TRBV27 with TRBJ1-3; D is unresolved. Deletions cut 6 bases from V and 4 bases from J, with 13 bases between. The CDR3 is 14 residues long. CDR1 and CDR2 from the germline V gene are MNHEY and SMNVEV (reference sequence). The CDR3 protein is CASRAVNSGNTIYF. CDR3 bases: TGTGCCAGCAGGGCAGTTAACAGCGGAAACACCATATATTTT.

This clone came up a few times. V is TRBV15 and J is TRBJ1-4, with 10 bases aligning to TRBD1. Germline V gene sequence: CDR1 LNHNV, CDR2 YYDKDF (reference sequence). V dropped 4 bases and J dropped 8; count of bases not matched to a gene: 7. This CDR3 is 15 amino acids long. The CDR3 protein is CATSTPGQGIEKLFF. The CDR3 DNA reads as TGTGCCACCAGCACTCCGGGACAGGGGATCGAAAAACTGTTTTTT.

This chain joins TRBV7-8 and TRBJ2-3, with TRBD2 matching over 8 bases. J lost 3 bases, V lost 1 base, and 3 bases had no gene match. CDR3 length: 15 amino acids. The germline gives CDR1 SGHVS, CDR2 FQNEAQ. The CDR3 coding sequence is TGTGCCAGCAGCTTAGGACTAGCGCCTACAGATACGCAGTATTTT. Protein sequence: CASSLGLAPTDTQYF.

This chain links TRBV19 with TRBJ1-1; D ambiguous. CDR3 size: 13 residues. Trimming removed 7 bases from V and 7 bases from J, with 16 bases in between. Germline V gene sequence: CDR1 LNHDA, CDR2 SQIVND (reference sequence). The DNA of the CDR3 is TGTGCCAGTAACGCCTGGATGGGCAATGAAGCTTTCTTT. Translation: CASNAWMGNEAFF.

The rearrangement joins TRBV24-1 to TRBJ1-1, with 7 bases identical to TRBD1. After removal of 4 bases from V and 6 bases from J, the junction contained 1 base not matched to a gene. The CDR3 runs to 12 residues. Germline V gene sequence: CDR1 KGHDR, CDR2 SFDVKD. CDR3 nucleotide sequence: TGTGCCACCAGTGAAGGGGGCGCTGAAGCTTTCTTT. Residues: CATSEGGAEAFF.

This clone was found once. V and J are TRBV7-2 and TRBJ2-1; 7 bases are shared with TRBD1. V shed 2 bases and J 2 bases; nucleotides not matched to a gene: 3. The CDR3 length is 15 residues. Germline assignment: CDR1 SGHTA and CDR2 FQGNSA. The CDR3: CASSLSGTAYNEQFF. DNA of the CDR3: TGTGCCAGCAGCTTATCCGGGACAGCCTACAATGAGCAGTTCTTC.

This sequence joins TRBV7-2 and TRBJ2-5; 7 nucleotides match TRBD2. Per the germline V gene, CDR1 is SGHTA and CDR2 is FQGNSA. The CDR3 has 17 residues. J was trimmed by 0 bases and V by 4 bases; bases with no gene match: 11. CDR3 protein: CASSSFGGFPDQETQYF. CDR3 sequence (DNA): TGTGCCAGCAGCTCCTTCGGGGGGTTCCCGGACCAAGAGACCCAGTACTTC.

This clone was recorded once. This chain uses TRBV7-2 with TRBJ1-1, with 9 bases that match TRBD1. The CDR3 sequence is 16 residues long. Trimming removed 5 bases from V and 10 bases from J; junction bases left unmatched: 17. The germline V gene encodes CDR1 SGHTA and CDR2 FQGNSA. The CDR3 DNA reads TGTGCCAGCAGCATCACCGGGACAGGGATTTCTTTTGGAGCTTTCTTT. This sequence encodes CASSITGTGISFGAFF.

The rearrangement links TRBV5-6 to TRBJ1-4; D perhaps matches TRBD1 (6 bases). CDR1 and CDR2 (germline): SGHDT, YYEEEE. V was shortened by 4 bases and J by 0 bases, with 13 bases between the two germline ends. The CDR3 runs 16 residues. CDR3 bases: TGTGCCAGCAGCCCGACGGACAGTGCAACTAATGAAAAACTGTTTTTT. It codes for CASSPTDSATNEKLFF. Supplemented by reference TRBV5-6 and TRBJ1-4, the full variable domain reads DAGVTQSPTHLIKTRGQQVTLRCSPKSGHDTVSWYQQALGQGPQFIFQYYEEEERQRGNFPDRFSGHQFPNYSSELNVNALLLGDSALYLCASSPTDSATNEKLFFGSGTQLSVL.

The sample holds one count of this clone. The J gene is TRBJ1-1, the V gene TRBV7-2, with no clear D. V was shortened by 5 bases and J by 4 bases, with 14 bases between the two germline ends. Germline V gene data show CDR1 as SGHTA and CDR2 as FQGNSA. The CDR3 is 14 residues long. CDR3 sequence: CASSPTVGSTEAFF. The CDR3 DNA follows: TGTGCCAGCAGCCCGACGGTCGGGAGCACTGAAGCTTTCTTT.

This chain uses TRBV6-4 with TRBJ2-1, with TRBD1 identical over 7 bases. The CDR3 totals 15 residues. After removal of 3 bases from V and 0 bases from J, the junction contained 2 bases not matched to a gene. Germline CDR1 MRHNA, CDR2 SNTAGT. CDR3 in DNA: TGTGCCAGCAGTGAAAGGACAGGCTCCTACAATGAGCAGTTCTTC. Its translation: CASSERTGSYNEQFF.

The CDR3 nucleotides are TGTGCCAGCGGCCTTCCCAGGGGAACCTACGAGCAGTACTTC. Protein product: CASGLPRGTYEQYF. V and J are TRBV2 and TRBJ2-7, with D possibly TRBD1 on 6 matching bases. Deletions cut 8 bases from V and 2 bases from J, with 16 bases between. CDR3 length: 14 residues. Germline loops: CDR1 SNHLY, CDR2 FYNNEI.